This TCR beta chain was identified in a study of blood T cell repertoires in COVID-19. Study overall: Acute-phase and convalescent COVID-19 samples originated in the United States, Italy and Spain. Sample material is recorded as cDNA or gDNA derived from T cells, B-cell-depleted T cells, or PBMCs.

Original processing methods: Amplified reference gene primers provided the basis for estimating nucleated cell counts. The assay was immunoSEQ multiplex PCR, and TCRdb's table has in-frame clones only and misses some. V and J calls and clone size are as listed in that table; D and trimming were resolved from the DNA. The sample contains 90,000 to 140,000 clones, around 74% of which appear only once. This CDR3 has 14 residues. V lost 9 bases, J lost 10 bases, and 19 bases lay in between. CDR1 MNHEY and CDR2 SVGAGI come from the germline V gene. The sequenced sample was peripheral blood. V and J are TRBV6-5 and TRBJ1-6; D may be TRBD1 (6 bases). The receptor was derived from a woman in her 70s with acute or convalescent COVID-19. The CDR3 here is CASQLKPGESPLHF. The CDR3 nucleotides are TGTGCCAGTCAACTAAAACCAGGGGAATCACCCCTCCACTTT.